This T cell receptor beta chain stems from a study of T cells in narcolepsy. The CDR3 is made up of 14 amino acids. Germline V gene data show CDR1 as LNHDA and CDR2 as SQIVND (reference sequence). Notes on the study in general: Same-patient CSF and blood CD4+ T cell clonotypes included HCRT-specific and TRIB2-specific autoreactive ones. Blood of same and different patients, but not healthy controls, reportedly held recurring autoreactive clonotypes. No autoreactive T cell clone sequences appeared in some memory CD4+ repertoires.

There are a few counts of this clone. Antigen specificity is unknown. A junction boundary mismatches the germline segment, possibly from a read error. TCRdb keeps only in-frame clones here, not all; method: immunoSEQ multiplex PCR. The sample comprises 20,000 to 30,000 clones, around 83% of which are singletons, and approximately 1.3% rests with the top ten. The TCR was taken from a human donor with narcolepsy. This chain links TRBV19 with TRBJ1-5; a weak D match, TRBD1 (5 bases). Sample: CD45RA- memory CD4+ T cells from PBMCs. The CDR3 spells CASRIGAGNQPQHF. As DNA, the CDR3 is TGTGCCAGTAGGATAGGGGCAGGCAATCAGCCCCAGCATTTT.